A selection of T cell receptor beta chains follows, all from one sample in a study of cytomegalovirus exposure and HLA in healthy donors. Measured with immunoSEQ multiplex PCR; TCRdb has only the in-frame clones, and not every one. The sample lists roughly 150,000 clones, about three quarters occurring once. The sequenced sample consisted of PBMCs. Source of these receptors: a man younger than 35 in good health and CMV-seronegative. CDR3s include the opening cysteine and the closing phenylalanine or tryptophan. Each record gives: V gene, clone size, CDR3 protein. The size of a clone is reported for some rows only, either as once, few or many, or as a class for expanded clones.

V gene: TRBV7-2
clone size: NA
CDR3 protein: CASSLRMRETQYF

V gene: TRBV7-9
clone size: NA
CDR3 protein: CSSSRRDREQLFF

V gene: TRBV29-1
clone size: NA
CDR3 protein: CSVRTSGTHEQYF

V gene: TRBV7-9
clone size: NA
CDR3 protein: CASSLVSGDQETQYF

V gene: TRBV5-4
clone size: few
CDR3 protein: CASTSPRNEQFF

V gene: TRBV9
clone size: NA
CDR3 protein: CAQGGWGDTDTQYF

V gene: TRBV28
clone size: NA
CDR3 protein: CASGGGSHIGGYTF

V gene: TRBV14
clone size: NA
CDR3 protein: CASSQDRGQRPYEQYF

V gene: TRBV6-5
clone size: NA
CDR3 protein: CASMAKEPSRDQYF

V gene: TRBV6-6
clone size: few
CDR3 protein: CASSQGHSNTGELFF

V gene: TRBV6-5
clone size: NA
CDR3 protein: CASSYSGDQPQHF

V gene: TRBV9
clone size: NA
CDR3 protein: CASSVEGGRYNEQFF

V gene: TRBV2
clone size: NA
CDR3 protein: CASSILAGAYEQYF

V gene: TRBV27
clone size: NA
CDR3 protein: CASSSLPGQGKAFF

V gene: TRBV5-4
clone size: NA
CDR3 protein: CASSLKGSGRAGGQFF

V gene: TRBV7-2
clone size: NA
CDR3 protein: CASSLDAGGFYEQYF

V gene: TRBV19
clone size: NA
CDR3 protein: CASSILAGGKETQYF

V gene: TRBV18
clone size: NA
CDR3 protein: CASSASGTGFSYEQYF

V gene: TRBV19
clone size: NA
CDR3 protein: CASKVSLGGEQFF

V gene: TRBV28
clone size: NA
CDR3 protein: CASRGFLQPQHF

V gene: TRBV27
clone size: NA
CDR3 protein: CASSLGTGGAGQPQHF

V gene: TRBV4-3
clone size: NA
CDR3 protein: CASSPIAGEGGETQYF

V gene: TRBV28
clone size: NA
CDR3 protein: CASSGGETQYF

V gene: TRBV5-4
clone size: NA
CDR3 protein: CASSLGPGESTDTQYF

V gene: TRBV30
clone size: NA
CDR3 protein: CAWSAGFRGFYEQYF

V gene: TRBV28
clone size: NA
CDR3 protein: CASKDGGSSYEQYF

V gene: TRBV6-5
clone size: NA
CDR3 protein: CASSYGTSGRETQYF

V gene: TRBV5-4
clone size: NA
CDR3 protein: CASSFGLAGGNSYEQYF

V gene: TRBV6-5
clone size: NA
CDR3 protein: CASSPSTLRYEQYF

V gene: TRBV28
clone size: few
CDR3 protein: CASSFGQRIRSQPQHF

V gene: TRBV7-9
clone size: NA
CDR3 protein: CASSLSPRLAGMDEQFF

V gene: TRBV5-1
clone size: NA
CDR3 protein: CASSLRGAPGYTF

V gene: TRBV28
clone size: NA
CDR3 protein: CASSPLQTGGMDQHF

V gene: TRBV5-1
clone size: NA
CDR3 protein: CASSLAGTANQETQYF

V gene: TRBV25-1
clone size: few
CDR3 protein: CASSEFGGPGGYTF

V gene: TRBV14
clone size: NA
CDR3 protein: CASSQDWGLAGGGTGELFF

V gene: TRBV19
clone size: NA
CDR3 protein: CASSAEMNTEAFF

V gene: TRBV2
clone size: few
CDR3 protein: CASSEPSGNTDTQYF

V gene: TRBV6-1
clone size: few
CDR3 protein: CAMGVPPRYEQYF

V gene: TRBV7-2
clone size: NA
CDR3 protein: CASSFTGRGHEQYF

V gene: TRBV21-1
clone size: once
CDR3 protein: CASPAGGQGKPNTDTEAFF

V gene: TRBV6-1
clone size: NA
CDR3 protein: CASSEGSGGLYNEQFF

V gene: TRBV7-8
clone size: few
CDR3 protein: CASSLELAGPPEIHEQYF

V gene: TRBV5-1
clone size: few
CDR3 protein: CASSLVSGSSYEQYF

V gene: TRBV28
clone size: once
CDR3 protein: CASNKSGRVYEQYF

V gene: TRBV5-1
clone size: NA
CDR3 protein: CASSPQGATNEKLFF

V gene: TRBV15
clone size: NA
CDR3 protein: CATSGQGAGETQYF

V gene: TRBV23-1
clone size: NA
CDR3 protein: CASSQPGQGYHEQYF

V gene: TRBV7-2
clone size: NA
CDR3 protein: CASSPEDTFSYNEQFF

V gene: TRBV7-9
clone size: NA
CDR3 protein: CASSSLATSEQYF

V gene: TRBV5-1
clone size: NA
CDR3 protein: CASSLRDRGSYTF

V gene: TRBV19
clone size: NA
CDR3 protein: CASTGYWNTEAFF

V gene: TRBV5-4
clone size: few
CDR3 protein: CASSVLLAGVPHEQYF